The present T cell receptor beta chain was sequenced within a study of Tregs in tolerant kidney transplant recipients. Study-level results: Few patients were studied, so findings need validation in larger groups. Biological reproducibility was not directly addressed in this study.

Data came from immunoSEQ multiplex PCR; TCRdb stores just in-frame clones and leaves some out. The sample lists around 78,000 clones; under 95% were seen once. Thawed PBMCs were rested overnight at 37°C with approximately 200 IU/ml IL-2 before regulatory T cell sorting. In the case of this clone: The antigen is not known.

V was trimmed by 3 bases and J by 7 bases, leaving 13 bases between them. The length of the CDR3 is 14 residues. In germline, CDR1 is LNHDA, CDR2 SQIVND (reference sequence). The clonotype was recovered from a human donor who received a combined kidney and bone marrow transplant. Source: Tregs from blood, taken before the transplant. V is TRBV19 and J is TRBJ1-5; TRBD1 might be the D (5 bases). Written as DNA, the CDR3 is TGTGCCAGTAGTATGGGATCTAGGGGACAGCCCCAGCATTTT. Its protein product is CASSMGSRGQPQHF.